Described below is a single T cell receptor beta chain sequence and its context. These data belong to a study of shared clonotypes between healthy human individuals. Sequencing was performed with immunoSEQ multiplex PCR; in TCRdb, only in-frame clones are kept and a portion is missing. The sample yields roughly 2.6 million clones, approximately 92% seen once. The V end was cut by 1 base, the J end by 4 bases, with 10 bases between. Germline V gives CDR1 SEHNR, CDR2 FQNEAQ (reference sequence). The CDR3 spans 14 residues. Sequenced: naive CD4+ T cells sorted from blood. Regarding subset: CD45RA+ positively selected. This receptor was taken from a man aged 18 to 29 in good health. The chain combines TRBV7-9 with TRBJ1-2; D is undetermined. CDR3 loop: CASSLDHVGYGYTF. In DNA, the CDR3 is TGTGCCAGCAGCTTAGACCATGTGGGCTATGGCTACACCTTC.